This T cell receptor beta chain was sequenced for a study of OX40 agonist ivuxolimab in advanced cancers. Study details: With a range of roughly 20 to 85, age averaged 60 years, and about 83% were male. One hepatocellular carcinoma and a couple of cutaneous melanoma patients partially responded.

This clone was seen a few times. No antigen is known for it. Study-wide results and limits: At 0.1 to 3.0 mg/kg, clonal expansion of CD4+ and CD8+ blood T cells had occurred by week 6.

Profiled with immunoSEQ multiplex PCR; TCRdb holds only in-frame clones, not every one. In the table there are some 24,000 clones, roughly 80% of which are singletons. This clonotype originated in an adult with an advanced solid tumor such as melanoma, head and neck, liver or kidney cancer. The sequenced sample was CD4+ or CD8+ T cells sorted from blood, obtained in a trial of the OX40 agonist ivuxolimab.

Here the CDR3 DNA reads TGTGCCAGCAGCCCGGGGCAGGGGGCCCACGGGAGTTCACCCCTCCACTTT. The encoded protein is CASSPGQGAHGSSPLHF. The chain carries TRBV7-9 and TRBJ1-6; 8 bases are a match to TRBD1. With V trimmed by 5 bases and J by 9 bases, 15 bases remained unmatched. The CDR3 contains 17 residues. Looked up from germline, CDR1 is SEHNR and CDR2 is FQNEAQ (reference sequence).